The subject of this entry is one T cell receptor beta chain. Antigen specificity is unknown. No fewer than two post-ART and no fewer than one pre-ART PBMC samples existed for each donor. The samples comprised about 0.85-11 million cryopreserved PBMC ahead of DNA extraction. At survey level, the immunoSEQ assay was run in its v3.0 version. The table came from immunoSEQ multiplex PCR; TCRdb's copy has only in-frame clones and leaves some out. Here the sample spans about 30,000 clones, 93% being singletons. This specimen comes from a study of long-term antiretroviral therapy in people with HIV. Study findings and constraints: Participants lacked recorded data on ART adherence, viral resistance or therapy changes. Transplant donor controls retained higher diversity, though diversity increased after ART.

The CDR3 sequence is 15 residues long. V lost 3 bases and J 4 bases, leaving 15 bases between the germline ends. From germline, CDR1 is MRHNA and CDR2 SNTAGT. This chain joins TRBV6-4 and TRBJ2-5, with a weak D call TRBD1 (7 bases). Sample: unsorted PBMCs, taken 6.2 years after starting antiretroviral therapy. The sequence derives from a man aged 35 to 55 with HIV. CDR3: CASSEWQGGSETQYF. In DNA form, the CDR3 reads TGTGCCAGCAGTGAGTGGCAGGGGGGCTCAGAGACCCAGTACTTC.